One and the same sample provided the 9 T cell receptor beta chains below, sequenced in a study of blood T cell repertoires in COVID-19. The table came from immunoSEQ multiplex PCR; TCRdb's copy has only in-frame clones and leaves some out. The sample holds roughly 290,000 clones, approximately 85% seen once. The material sequenced was peripheral blood. These receptors came from a human donor with COVID-19, enrolled during active disease. The donor label of this sample is uncertain.

This rearrangement joins TRBV7-2 to TRBJ2-2; D unresolved. V lost 1 base, J lost 1 base, and 4 bases lay in between. CDR3 size: 14 residues. Germline values: CDR1 SGHTA, CDR2 FQGNSA. In nucleotides, the CDR3 is TGTGCCAGCAGCTTAGACGGGAACACCGGGGAGCTGTTTTTT. Translating gives CASSLDGNTGELFF.

This chain connects TRBV19 to TRBJ2-5; D might be TRBD1 (5 bases). The CDR3 has 14 amino acids. Deletions cut 4 bases from V and 6 bases from J, with 15 bases between. Germline V gene lookup returns CDR1 LNHDA and CDR2 SQIVND (reference sequence). This chain's CDR3 is CASSTQGERKTQYF. The CDR3 DNA sequence: TGTGCCAGTAGTACCCAGGGCGAGCGAAAGACCCAGTACTTC.

The chain carries TRBV19 and TRBJ2-5; TRBD2 is a possible D gene (6 bases). Trimming stripped 4 bases from V and 5 bases from J, with 11 bases between. The CDR3 totals 13 residues. Germline V lookup: CDR1 LNHDA, CDR2 SQIVND (reference sequence). The CDR3 reads CASSKEGAETQYF. Written as DNA, the CDR3 is TGTGCCAGTAGTAAGGAGGGTGCGGAGACCCAGTACTTC.

V and J are TRBV7-8 and TRBJ1-2, with TRBD1 identical over 8 bases. This CDR3 has 13 residues. Germline V gene lookup returns CDR1 SGHVS and CDR2 FQNEAQ. The trim removed 4 bases at V and 5 bases at J, leaving 3 bases unmatched. CDR3 coding DNA: TGTGCCAGCAGCTCCCGACAGGGGTATGGCTACACCTTC. Its protein is CASSSRQGYGYTF.

This clone was picked up one time. This chain connects TRBV27 to TRBJ1-1; D may be TRBD1 (5 bases). In germline, CDR1 is MNHEY, CDR2 SMNVEV (reference sequence). CDR3 length equals 15 residues. V shed 0 bases and J shed 4 bases, with 12 bases lying between them. The DNA of the CDR3 is TGTGCCAGCAGTTTATCCGGGGGGGGGAGCACTGAAGCTTTCTTT. This encodes CASSLSGGGSTEAFF.

As DNA, the CDR3 is TGTGCCACCACACGTGAGGGAGTCAATGAGCAGTTCTTC. The encoded protein is CATTREGVNEQFF. The chain has TRBV27 and TRBJ2-1; D is perhaps TRBD2 (5 bases). Trimming removed 10 bases at V and 6 bases at J, with 16 bases between. The CDR3 spans 13 residues. Per germline, CDR1 MNHEY and CDR2 SMNVEV (reference sequence).

V is TRBV5-1 and J is TRBJ1-5, with 7 bases identical to TRBD1. Per germline, CDR1 SGHRS and CDR2 YFSETQ. Losses at the gene ends were 4 bases for V and 4 bases for J; bases not matched to a gene: 5. The CDR3 is made up of 14 amino acids. CDR3 in amino acids: CASSMGQPNQPQHF. The CDR3 coding sequence is TGCGCCAGCAGCATGGGACAGCCGAATCAGCCCCAGCATTTT.

The chain combines TRBV11-1 with TRBJ2-2; D is ambiguous. V lost 5 bases and J 2 bases, leaving 6 bases between the germline ends. This CDR3 spans 13 amino acids. Germline V gene lookup returns CDR1 SGHAT and CDR2 FQDESV (reference sequence). CDR3 sequence reads: CASSPVNTGELFF. The CDR3 DNA is TGTGCCAGCAGCCCGGTAAACACCGGGGAGCTGTTTTTT.

CDR3 sequence: CASSLAGEFAYEQYF. CDR3 DNA: TGTGCCAGCAGCTTAGCGGGAGAATTTGCCTACGAGCAGTACTTC. This rearrangement joins TRBV7-9 to TRBJ2-7; perhaps TRBD2 as D (5 bases). CDR3 length equals 15 residues. The V and J ends lost 0 bases and 2 bases respectively, with 11 bases between them. CDR1 is SEHNR and CDR2 is FQNEAQ in the germline V gene (reference sequence).